These 8 T cell receptor beta chains were all obtained from the same sample, sequenced in a study of T cell repertoires in cytomegalovirus infection. Their specific antigens are unknown. TCRdb processed the reads anew with MiXCR; each CDR3 protein has one entry. In the table there are around 900,000 distinct CDR3 sequences, roughly 30% of which are singletons. This sample comprised cultured CD8+ T cells from PBMCs, obtained from culture after CMV antigen stimulation. These receptors all stem from a human donor in good health (CMV status not recorded). Some clones in this sample may be carry-over from other donors' samples.

This clonotype was counted only a few times. The rearrangement joins TRBV7-8 to TRBJ1-5, with D possibly being TRBD1 (6 bases). Germline V gene sequence: CDR1 SGHVS, CDR2 FQNEAQ. V lost 5 bases and J lost 5, with 16 bases in between. The CDR3 is 15 amino acids. For the CDR3, the DNA is TGTGCCAGCAGCGTCCGGGGGCTTCGAGATCAGCCCCAGCATTTT. It codes for CASSVRGLRDQPQHF.

The V and J genes are TRBV20-1 and TRBJ1-1; possible D gene TRBD1, 6 bases. V lost 3 bases and J 5 bases, leaving 19 bases between the germline ends. The CDR3 spans 15 residues. Germline CDR1 DFQATT, CDR2 SNEGSKA (reference sequence). In DNA, the CDR3 is TGCAGTGCTAGTGACCTCTCAGGGGTAAGAACTGAAGCTTTCTTT. It yields the protein CSASDLSGVRTEAFF.

This chain uses TRBV27 with TRBJ2-7; perhaps TRBD1 as D (5 bases). This CDR3 has 14 residues. Germline lookup yields CDR1 MNHEY and CDR2 SMNVEV (reference sequence). V shed 3 bases and J shed 4 bases, with 13 bases lying between them. In DNA, the CDR3 is TGTGCCAGCAGTTTGGGCAGGGTGGGTTACGAGCAGTACTTC. It is translated as CASSLGRVGYEQYF.

The chain couples TRBV25-1 to TRBJ2-1, with D tentatively TRBD1 (6 bases). Trimming took 2 bases from V and 3 from J, leaving 17 bases between them. Germline CDR1 MGHDK, CDR2 SYGVNS. This CDR3 is built from 17 residues. The CDR3 sequence is CASSEVYRVGNYNEQFF. The CDR3 region has the DNA TGTGCCAGCAGTGAAGTGTACAGGGTCGGGAACTACAATGAGCAGTTCTTC.

This clonotype appeared a few times. The chain links TRBV12-3 or TRBV12-4 to TRBJ1-2; D remains ambiguous. This CDR3 contains 14 residues. V shed 6 bases and J shed 4 bases, with 15 bases lying between them. CDR3 amino acids: CASSPPGERYGYTF. The CDR3 DNA sequence: TGTGCCAGCAGCCCCCCCGGAGAACGCTATGGCTACACCTTC.

This clonotype was seen more than once but under ten times. The chain employs TRBV19 and TRBJ1-6, with TRBD1 matching over 10 bases. The CDR3 has 15 amino acids. The V gene's germline CDR1 is LNHDA and CDR2 SQIVND (reference sequence). The trim removed 5 bases at V and 8 bases at J, leaving 6 bases unmatched. The CDR3 DNA is TGTGCCAGTAGTGACCGGGACAGGGGATATTCACCCCTCCACTTT. Residues: CASSDRDRGYSPLHF.

This clonotype showed up just a few times. The chain is built from TRBV27 and TRBJ2-3, with 13 positions matching TRBD2. The V and J ends lost 2 bases and 4 bases, in that order; junction bases with no gene match: 3. The CDR3 runs to 16 residues. Per the germline V gene, CDR1 is MNHEY and CDR2 is SMNVEV (reference sequence). The CDR3 loop reads CASSLGLAGDADTQYF. The CDR3 coding sequence is TGTGCCAGCAGTTTAGGACTAGCGGGGGATGCAGATACGCAGTATTTT.

The V call is TRBV24-1, the J call TRBJ1-2, with D maybe TRBD1 (5 bases). The CDR3 length is 14 residues. The germline V gene has CDR1 KGHDR and CDR2 SFDVKD. V dropped 5 bases and J dropped 0 bases, with 9 bases sitting between them. CDR3 coding DNA: TGTGCCACCAGTGCCAGGGAAGCTAACTATGGCTACACCTTC. Translated: CATSAREANYGYTF.